Listed here are 8 T cell receptor beta chains from one sample, sequenced in a study of T cell changes during pregnancy in multiple sclerosis. Sequenced by immunoSEQ multiplex PCR; TCRdb stores in-frame clones only, minus some. The table shows around 60,000 clones, with roughly 86% occurring only once. Sequencing was performed on peripheral blood, taken in the first trimester of pregnancy. The receptors come from a female donor with multiple sclerosis, enrolled in a pregnancy study.

V usage is TRBV19 and J usage is TRBJ1-1; TRBD1 is a possible D gene (5 bases). CDR1 and CDR2 from the germline V gene are LNHDA and SQIVND (reference sequence). CDR3 size: 15 residues. Trimming pared 3 bases from V and 4 bases from J, leaving 15 bases between. CDR3 DNA sequence: TGTGCCAGTAGTATCCTTGGCAGCGGGGGCACTGAAGCTTTCTTT. Protein product: CASSILGSGGTEAFF.

The chain employs TRBV6-4 and TRBJ2-1, with TRBD2 matching 7 bases. The CDR3 sequence is 13 residues long. Germline V CDR1 and CDR2: MRHNA, SNTAGT. V lost 6 bases, J lost 11 bases, and 10 bases stayed unmatched. CDR3 coding DNA: TGTGCCAGCAGCGAGCGGGACGGGGGACAGCAGTTCTTC. It is translated as CASSERDGGQQFF.

The rearrangement links TRBV7-9 to TRBJ1-5; tentatively, D is TRBD1 (5 bases). Germline V gives CDR1 SEHNR, CDR2 FQNEAQ (reference sequence). V shed 1 base and J shed 7 bases, with 8 bases lying between them. The CDR3 covers 13 residues. The CDR3 here is CASSLEGKQPQHF. CDR3 DNA: TGTGCCAGCAGCTTAGAGGGGAAACAGCCCCAGCATTTT.

For this clone: Compared with germline, one end of the junction differs, possibly owing to a read error. V is TRBV19 and J is TRBJ1-1; D not certain. Germline-derived CDR1 and CDR2 are LNHDA and SQIVND (reference sequence). The CDR3 covers 11 residues. This chain's CDR3 is CASRYNTEAFF. The CDR3 coding sequence is TGTGCAAGTAGGTATAACACTGAAGCTTTCTTT.

V usage is TRBV12-5 and J usage is TRBJ1-4; tentative D call: TRBD1 (6 bases). This CDR3 spans 15 amino acids. Trimming stripped 1 base from V and 7 bases from J, with 13 bases between. Germline CDR1 is LGHNT and CDR2 is FRNRAP. The CDR3 coding sequence is TGTGCTAGTGGTTTGGAACAGGGACGTGGTGAAAAACTGTTTTTT. Translation: CASGLEQGRGEKLFF.

The chain recombines TRBV6-4 with TRBJ1-6; tentatively, D is TRBD1 (5 bases). The germline gives CDR1 MRHNA, CDR2 SNTAGT. The CDR3 contains 13 residues. Trimming took off 3 bases at V and 5 bases at J, with 5 bases between the two ends. CDR3 loop: CASSEGDNSPLHF. Here the CDR3 DNA reads TGTGCCAGCAGTGAAGGGGATAATTCACCCCTCCACTTT.

The chain is built from TRBV7-2 and TRBJ1-5; a possible D gene is TRBD1 (6 bases). Germline values: CDR1 SGHTA, CDR2 FQGNSA. The length of the CDR3 is 14 residues. V lost 3 bases and J 5 bases, leaving 11 bases between the germline ends. The CDR3 protein is CASSFYRDYQPQHF. The CDR3 nucleotides read TGTGCCAGCAGCTTCTACAGGGATTATCAGCCCCAGCATTTT.

J is TRBJ2-3 and V is TRBV14; TRBD2 matches at 8 bases. In germline, CDR1 is SGHDN, CDR2 FVKESK. With 3 bases clipped from V and 6 bases from J, the junction kept 8 bases outside the gene matches. The CDR3 spans 15 residues. The CDR3 sequence is CASSQGLVLADTQYF. As DNA, the CDR3 is TGTGCCAGCAGCCAGGGACTAGTTCTCGCCGATACGCAGTATTTT.